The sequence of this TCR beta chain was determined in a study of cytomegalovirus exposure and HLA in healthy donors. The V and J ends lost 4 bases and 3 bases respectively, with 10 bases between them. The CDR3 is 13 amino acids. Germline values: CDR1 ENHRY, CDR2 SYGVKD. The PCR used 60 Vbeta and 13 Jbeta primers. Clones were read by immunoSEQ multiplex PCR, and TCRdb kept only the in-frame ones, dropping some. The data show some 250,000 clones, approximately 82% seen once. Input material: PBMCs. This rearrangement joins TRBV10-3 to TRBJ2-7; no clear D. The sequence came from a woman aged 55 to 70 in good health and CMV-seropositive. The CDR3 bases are TGTGCCATCAGTGGAACAGTATTCTACGAGCAGTACTTC. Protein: CAISGTVFYEQYF.